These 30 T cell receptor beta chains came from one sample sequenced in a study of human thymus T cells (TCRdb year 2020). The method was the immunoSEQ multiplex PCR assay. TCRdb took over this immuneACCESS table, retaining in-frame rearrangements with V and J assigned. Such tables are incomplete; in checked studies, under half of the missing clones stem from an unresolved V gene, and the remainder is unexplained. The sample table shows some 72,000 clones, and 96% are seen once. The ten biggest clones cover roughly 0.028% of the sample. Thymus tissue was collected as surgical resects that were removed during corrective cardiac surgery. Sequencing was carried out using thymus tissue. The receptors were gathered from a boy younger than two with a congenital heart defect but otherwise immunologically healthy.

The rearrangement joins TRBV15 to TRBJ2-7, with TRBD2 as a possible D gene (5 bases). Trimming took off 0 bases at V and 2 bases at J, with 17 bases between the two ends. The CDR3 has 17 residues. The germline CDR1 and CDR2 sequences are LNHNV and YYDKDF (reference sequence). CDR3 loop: CATSRESRLGLAYEQYF. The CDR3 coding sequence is TGTGCCACCAGCAGAGAGTCGAGGTTAGGACTCGCCTACGAGCAGTACTTC. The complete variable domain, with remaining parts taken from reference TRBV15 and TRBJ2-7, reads DAMVIQNPRYQVTQFGKPVTLSCSQTLNHNVMYWYQQKSSQAPKLLFHYYDKDFNNEADTPDNFQSRRPNTSFCFLDIRSPGLGDTAMYLCATSRESRLGLAYEQYFGPGTRLTVT.

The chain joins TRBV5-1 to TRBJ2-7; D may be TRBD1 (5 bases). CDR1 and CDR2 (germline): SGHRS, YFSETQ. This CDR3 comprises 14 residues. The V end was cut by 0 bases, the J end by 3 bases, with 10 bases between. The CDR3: CASSLGRQSYEQYF. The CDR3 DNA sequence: TGCGCCAGCAGCTTGGGACGACAGAGCTACGAGCAGTACTTC.

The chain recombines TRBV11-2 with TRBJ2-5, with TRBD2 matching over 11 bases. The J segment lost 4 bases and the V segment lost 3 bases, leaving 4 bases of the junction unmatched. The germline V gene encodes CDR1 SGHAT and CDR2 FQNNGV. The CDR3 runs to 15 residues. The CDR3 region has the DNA TGTGCCAGCAGCTTCGCAGGACTAGCGGGAGAGACCCAGTACTTC. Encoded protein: CASSFAGLAGETQYF.

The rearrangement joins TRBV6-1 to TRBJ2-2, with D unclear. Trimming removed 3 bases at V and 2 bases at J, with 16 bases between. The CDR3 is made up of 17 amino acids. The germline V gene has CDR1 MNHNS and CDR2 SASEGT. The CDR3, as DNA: TGTGCCAGCAGTGATAACAGTTGGGAACTCAACACCGGGGAGCTGTTTTTT. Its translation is CASSDNSWELNTGELFF.

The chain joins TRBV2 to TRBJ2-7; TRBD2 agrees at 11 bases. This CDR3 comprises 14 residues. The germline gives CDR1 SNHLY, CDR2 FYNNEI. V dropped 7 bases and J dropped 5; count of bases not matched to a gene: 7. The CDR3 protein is CASTVLAGAHEQYF. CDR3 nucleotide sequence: TGTGCCAGCACCGTACTAGCGGGAGCTCACGAGCAGTACTTC.

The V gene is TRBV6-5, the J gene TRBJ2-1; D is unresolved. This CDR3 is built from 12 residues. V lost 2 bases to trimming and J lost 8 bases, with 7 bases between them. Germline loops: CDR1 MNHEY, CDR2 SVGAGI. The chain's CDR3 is CASSYPLHEQFF. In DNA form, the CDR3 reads TGTGCCAGCAGTTACCCCCTCCATGAGCAGTTCTTC.

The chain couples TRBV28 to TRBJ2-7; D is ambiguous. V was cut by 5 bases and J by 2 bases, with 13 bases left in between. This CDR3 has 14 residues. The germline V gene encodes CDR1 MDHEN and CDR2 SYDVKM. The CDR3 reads CASSNRASAYEQYF. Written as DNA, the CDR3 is TGTGCCAGCAGTAACCGGGCCTCCGCCTACGAGCAGTACTTC.

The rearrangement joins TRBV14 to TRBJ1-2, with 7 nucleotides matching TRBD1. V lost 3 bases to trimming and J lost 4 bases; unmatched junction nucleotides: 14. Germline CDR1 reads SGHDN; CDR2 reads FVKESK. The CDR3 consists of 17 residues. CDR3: CASSHYRLRQGFYGYTF. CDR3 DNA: TGTGCCAGCAGCCATTATCGTTTGCGACAGGGATTCTATGGCTACACCTTC. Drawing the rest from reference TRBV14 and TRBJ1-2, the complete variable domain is EAGVTQFPSHSVIEKGQTVTLRCDPISGHDNLYWYRRVMGKEIKFLLHFVKESKQDESGMPNNRFLAERTGGTYSTLKVQPAELEDSGVYFCASSHYRLRQGFYGYTFGSGTRLTVV.

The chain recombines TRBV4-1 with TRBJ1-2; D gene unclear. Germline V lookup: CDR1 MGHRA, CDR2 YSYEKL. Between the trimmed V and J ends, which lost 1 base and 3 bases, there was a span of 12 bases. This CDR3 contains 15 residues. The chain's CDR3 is CASSQGPNYYYGYTF. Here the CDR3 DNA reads TGCGCCAGCAGCCAAGGACCGAATTACTACTATGGCTACACCTTC.

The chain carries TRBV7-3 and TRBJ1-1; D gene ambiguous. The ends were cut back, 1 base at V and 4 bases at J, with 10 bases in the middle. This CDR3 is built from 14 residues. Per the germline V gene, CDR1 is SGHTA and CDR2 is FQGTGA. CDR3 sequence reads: CASSLNGVGTEAFF. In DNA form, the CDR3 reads TGTGCCAGCAGCTTAAATGGGGTTGGCACTGAAGCTTTCTTT.

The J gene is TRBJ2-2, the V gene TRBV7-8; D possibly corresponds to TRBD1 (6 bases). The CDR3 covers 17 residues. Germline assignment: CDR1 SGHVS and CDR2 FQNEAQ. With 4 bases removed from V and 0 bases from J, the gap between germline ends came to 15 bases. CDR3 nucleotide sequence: TGTGCCAGCAGCTCCTTAGACAGGACAGCGAACACCGGGGAGCTGTTTTTT. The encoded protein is CASSSLDRTANTGELFF.

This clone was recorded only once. CDR3 sequence: CASSMSTAPEAFF. DNA for the CDR3: TGTGCCAGTAGTATGTCGACAGCCCCTGAAGCTTTCTTT. V is TRBV19 and J is TRBJ1-1, with D tentatively TRBD1 (5 bases). Trimming stripped 3 bases from V and 6 bases from J, with 11 bases between. The CDR3 is 13 amino acids. The germline CDR1 and CDR2 sequences are LNHDA and SQIVND (reference sequence).

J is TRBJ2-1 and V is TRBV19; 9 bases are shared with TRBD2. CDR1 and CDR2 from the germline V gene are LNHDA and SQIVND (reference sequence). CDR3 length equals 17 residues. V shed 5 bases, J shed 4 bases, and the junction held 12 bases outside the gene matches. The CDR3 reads CASSPPLAGGRYNEQFF. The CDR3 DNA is TGTGCCAGTAGTCCCCCCTTGGCGGGAGGGCGGTACAATGAGCAGTTCTTC.

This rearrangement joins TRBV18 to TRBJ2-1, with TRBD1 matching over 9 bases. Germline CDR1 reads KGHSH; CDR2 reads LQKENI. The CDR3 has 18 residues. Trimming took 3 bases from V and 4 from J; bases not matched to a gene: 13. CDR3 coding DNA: TGTGCCAGCTCACCCAATTTAACAGGGGGCGTAAGGTACAATGAGCAGTTCTTC. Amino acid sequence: CASSPNLTGGVRYNEQFF.

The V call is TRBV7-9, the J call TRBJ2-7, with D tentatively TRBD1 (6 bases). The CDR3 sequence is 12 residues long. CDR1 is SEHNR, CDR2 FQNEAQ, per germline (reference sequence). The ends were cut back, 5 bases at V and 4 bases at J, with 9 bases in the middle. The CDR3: CASSQTGYEQYF. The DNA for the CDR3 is TGTGCCAGCAGCCAAACAGGGTACGAGCAGTACTTC.

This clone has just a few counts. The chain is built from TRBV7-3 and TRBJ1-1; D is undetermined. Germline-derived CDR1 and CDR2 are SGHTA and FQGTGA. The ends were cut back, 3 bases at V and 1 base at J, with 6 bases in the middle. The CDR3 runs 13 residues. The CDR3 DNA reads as TGTGCCAGCAGCTTGATTGGGAACACTGAAGCTTTCTTT. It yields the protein CASSLIGNTEAFF.

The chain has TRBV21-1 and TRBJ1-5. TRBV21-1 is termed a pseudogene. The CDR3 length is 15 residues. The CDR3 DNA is TGTGCCAGCAGCATCAAGCTTAGGGGCAATCAGCCCCAGCATTTT. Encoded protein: CASSIKLRGNQPQHF.

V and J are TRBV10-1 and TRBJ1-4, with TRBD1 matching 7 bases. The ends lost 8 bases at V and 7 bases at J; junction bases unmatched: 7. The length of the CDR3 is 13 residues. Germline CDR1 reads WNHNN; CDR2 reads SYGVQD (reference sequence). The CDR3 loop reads CASQPAGGEKLFF. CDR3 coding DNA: TGCGCCAGCCAACCCGCAGGGGGTGAAAAACTGTTTTTT.

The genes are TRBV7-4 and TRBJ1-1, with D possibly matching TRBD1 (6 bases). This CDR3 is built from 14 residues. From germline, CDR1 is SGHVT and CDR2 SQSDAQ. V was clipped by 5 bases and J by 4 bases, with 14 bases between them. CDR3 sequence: CASSAGKGGTEAFF. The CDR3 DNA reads TGTGCCAGCAGCGCAGGTAAAGGGGGCACTGAAGCTTTCTTT.

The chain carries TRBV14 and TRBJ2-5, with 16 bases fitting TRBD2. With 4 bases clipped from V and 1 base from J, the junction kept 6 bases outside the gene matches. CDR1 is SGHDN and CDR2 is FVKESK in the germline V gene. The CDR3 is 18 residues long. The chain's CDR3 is CASSPGTSGRALQETQYF. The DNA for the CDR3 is TGTGCCAGCAGCCCGGGGACTAGCGGGAGGGCTCTCCAAGAGACCCAGTACTTC.

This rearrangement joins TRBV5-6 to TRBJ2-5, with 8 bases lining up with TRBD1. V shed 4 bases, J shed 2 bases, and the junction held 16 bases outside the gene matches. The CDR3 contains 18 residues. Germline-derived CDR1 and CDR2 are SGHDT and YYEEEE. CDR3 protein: CASSASSGTGPKQETQYF. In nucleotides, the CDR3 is TGTGCCAGCAGCGCCTCCTCCGGGACAGGCCCTAAGCAAGAGACCCAGTACTTC.

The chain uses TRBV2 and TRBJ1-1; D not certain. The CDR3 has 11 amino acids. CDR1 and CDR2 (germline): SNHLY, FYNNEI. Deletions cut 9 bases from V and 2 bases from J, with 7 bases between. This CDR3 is CARDLNTEAFF. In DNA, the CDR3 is TGTGCCAGGGATCTCAACACTGAAGCTTTCTTT. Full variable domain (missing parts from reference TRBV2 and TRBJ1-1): EPEVTQTPSHQVTQMGQEVILRCVPISNHLYFYWYRQILGQKVEFLVSFYNNEISEKSEIFDDQFSVERPDGSNFTLKIRSTKLEDSAMYFCARDLNTEAFFGQGTRLTVV.

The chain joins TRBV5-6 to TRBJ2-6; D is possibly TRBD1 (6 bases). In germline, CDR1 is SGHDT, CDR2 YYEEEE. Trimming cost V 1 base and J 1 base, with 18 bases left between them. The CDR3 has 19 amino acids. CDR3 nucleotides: TGTGCCAGCAGCTTGCGGGGTCGGACAGATTCTTCTGGGGCCAACGTCCTGACTTTC. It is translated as CASSLRGRTDSSGANVLTF.

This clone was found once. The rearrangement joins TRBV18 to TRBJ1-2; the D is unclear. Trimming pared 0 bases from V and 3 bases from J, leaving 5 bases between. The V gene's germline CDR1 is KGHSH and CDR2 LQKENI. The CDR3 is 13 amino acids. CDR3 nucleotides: TGTGCCAGCTCACCACCCCCCCACTATGGCTACACCTTC. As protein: CASSPPPHYGYTF. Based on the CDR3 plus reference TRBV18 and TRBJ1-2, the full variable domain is NAGVMQNPRHLVRRRGQEARLRCSPMKGHSHVYWYRQLPEEGLKFMVYLQKENIIDESGMPKERFSAEFPKEGPSILRIQQVVRGDSAAYFCASSPPPHYGYTFGSGTRLTVV.

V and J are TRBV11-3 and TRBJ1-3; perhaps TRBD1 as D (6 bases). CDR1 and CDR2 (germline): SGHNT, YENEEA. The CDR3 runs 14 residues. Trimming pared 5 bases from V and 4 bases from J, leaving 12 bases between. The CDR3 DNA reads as TGTGCCAGCAGCCGACAGGTTATCGGAAACACCATATATTTT. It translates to CASSRQVIGNTIYF.

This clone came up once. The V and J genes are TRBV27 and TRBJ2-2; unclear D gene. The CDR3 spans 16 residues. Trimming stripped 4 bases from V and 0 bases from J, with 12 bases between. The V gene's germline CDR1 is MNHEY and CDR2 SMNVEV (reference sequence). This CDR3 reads CASSSPTGTNTGELFF. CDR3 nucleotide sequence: TGTGCCAGCAGTTCCCCGACGGGCACGAACACCGGGGAGCTGTTTTTT.

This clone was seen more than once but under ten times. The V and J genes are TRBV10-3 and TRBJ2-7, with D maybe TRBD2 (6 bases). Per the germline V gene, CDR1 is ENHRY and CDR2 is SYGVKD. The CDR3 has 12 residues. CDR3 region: CPWGSGPYEQYF. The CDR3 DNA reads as TGTCCGTGGGGTAGCGGCCCCTACGAGCAGTACTTC.

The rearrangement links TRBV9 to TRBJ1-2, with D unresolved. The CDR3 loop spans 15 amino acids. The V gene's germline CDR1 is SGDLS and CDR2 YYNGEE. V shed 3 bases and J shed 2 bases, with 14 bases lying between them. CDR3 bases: TGTGCCAGCAGCGAGGAGTTGCGAGGGAACTATGGCTACACCTTC. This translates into CASSEELRGNYGYTF.

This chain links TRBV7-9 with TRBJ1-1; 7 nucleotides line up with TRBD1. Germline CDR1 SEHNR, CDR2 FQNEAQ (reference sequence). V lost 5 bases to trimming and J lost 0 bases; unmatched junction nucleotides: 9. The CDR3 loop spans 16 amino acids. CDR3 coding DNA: TGTGCCAGCAGCGCACGACAGGGAGGTGTGAACACTGAAGCTTTCTTT. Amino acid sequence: CASSARQGGVNTEAFF.

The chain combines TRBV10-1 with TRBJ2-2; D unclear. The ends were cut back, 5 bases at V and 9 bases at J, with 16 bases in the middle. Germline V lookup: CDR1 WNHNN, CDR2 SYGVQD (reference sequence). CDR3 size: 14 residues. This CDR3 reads CASSPKLRSRELFF. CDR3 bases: TGCGCCAGCAGTCCGAAATTAAGGAGTAGGGAGCTGTTTTTT.